The T cell receptor (beta chain) under discussion was sequenced for a study of identifying expanded T cells in peripheral blood. The V gene end was trimmed by 5 bases and the J gene end by 4 bases; junction bases not matched to a gene: 8. The CDR3 consists of 14 residues. CDR1 is SGHRS, CDR2 YFSETQ, per germline. To note about this clone: Its matching antigen is unknown.

Assay used: immunoSEQ multiplex PCR; TCRdb lists only in-frame clones, some missing. This table has 90,000 or so clones, approximately 83% appearing once. Study conclusions and caveats: Across healthy donors, higher total template counts meant significantly greater roughly 2-week count variance. Technical replicates showed approximately 1.2 changed clones; approximately two weeks 15 to 20; four weeks 19.

No infections or other immune events were documented during collection. The chain recombines TRBV5-1 with TRBJ1-1; the match to TRBD1 covers 7 bases. Material: blood. This receptor was identified in a person aged 18 to 75 in good health. The CDR3 reads CASSPSGGATEAFF. DNA of the CDR3: TGCGCCAGCAGTCCCTCAGGGGGAGCCACTGAAGCTTTCTTT.